Shown below are 21 T cell receptor beta chains from a single sample sequenced in a study of T cell responses to AZD1222 COVID-19 vaccine. Assay: immunoSEQ multiplex PCR; the TCRdb copy retains only in-frame clones and omits some. Altogether 130,000 to 150,000 clones are present, about 91% being singletons, with the ten largest covering approximately 2.1%. The specimen was peripheral blood, collected on day 0 of AZD1222 vaccination. These receptors originate from an adult in good health.

The rearrangement links TRBV10-3 to TRBJ2-2; D unresolved. The CDR3 is 15 residues long. The V end lost 1 base, the J end lost 2 bases, and 8 bases lay between the germline ends. The germline CDR1 and CDR2 sequences are ENHRY and SYGVKD. The CDR3 spells CAISELAGNTGELFF. CDR3 DNA: TGTGCCATCAGTGAGTTGGCAGGCAACACCGGGGAGCTGTTTTTT.

The rearrangement links TRBV5-1 to TRBJ1-3; D is uncertain. With 1 base removed from V and 0 bases from J, the gap between germline ends came to 8 bases. The germline V gene has CDR1 SGHRS and CDR2 YFSETQ. The CDR3 has 15 residues. CDR3 loop: CASSLNSFSGNTIYF. CDR3 nucleotides: TGCGCCAGCAGCTTGAACAGCTTCTCTGGAAACACCATATATTTT.

This clone has only a few counts. The rearrangement uses TRBV11-2 and TRBJ1-6; D is ambiguous. The V end lost 4 bases, the J end lost 4 bases, and 11 bases lay between the germline ends. The germline CDR1 and CDR2 sequences are SGHAT and FQNNGV. The CDR3 is made up of 15 amino acids. The CDR3 protein is CASSYYRGYNSPLHF. Here the CDR3 DNA reads TGTGCCAGCAGCTACTATCGGGGTTATAATTCACCCCTCCACTTT.

The rearrangement uses TRBV6-2 or TRBV6-3 and TRBJ1-5; 9 bases are shared with TRBD1. J lost 0 bases, V lost 0 bases, and 3 bases had no gene match. The germline V gene has CDR1 MNHEY and CDR2 SVGEGT. The CDR3 is made up of 17 amino acids. The CDR3, as DNA: TGTGCCAGCAGTTACTCCGACAGGGGGAATAGCAATCAGCCCCAGCATTTT. Amino acids: CASSYSDRGNSNQPQHF.

This clone was seen just once. The V call is TRBV18, the J call TRBJ2-1; D gene ambiguous. Germline-derived CDR1 and CDR2 are KGHSH and LQKENI. V lost 0 bases, J lost 0 bases, and 9 bases lay in between. The CDR3 has 16 residues. The CDR3 DNA follows: TGTGCCAGCTCACCACCCCGGCAGGACTCCTACAATGAGCAGTTCTTC. This translates into CASSPPRQDSYNEQFF.

The chain combines TRBV7-8 with TRBJ2-2, with 8 bases fitting TRBD2. The CDR3 covers 15 residues. Per germline, CDR1 SGHVS and CDR2 FQNEAQ. Trimming removed 8 bases from V and 0 bases from J; junction bases left unmatched: 5. The CDR3: CASRGGPTNTGELFF. Written as DNA, the CDR3 is TGTGCCAGCCGGGGGGGGCCTACGAACACCGGGGAGCTGTTTTTT.

The genes are TRBV12-3 or TRBV12-4 and TRBJ1-6; D is perhaps TRBD1 (5 bases). V lost 3 bases to trimming and J lost 8 bases, with 8 bases between them. The CDR3 runs to 13 residues. In nucleotides, the CDR3 is TGTGCCAGCAGTTTGTTGGGGGATTCACCCCTCCACTTT. Encoded protein: CASSLLGDSPLHF.

The gene calls are TRBV9 and TRBJ2-7; D is possibly TRBD2 (5 bases). The CDR3 extends over 14 amino acids. Trimming left V 7 bases short and J 3 bases short, with 17 bases between. Germline assignment: CDR1 SGDLS and CDR2 YYNGEE. This CDR3 reads CASSRLRDSYEQYF. The CDR3 nucleotides are TGTGCCAGCTCCCGCTTGAGGGATAGCTACGAGCAGTACTTC.

V gene TRBV9 combines with J gene TRBJ1-3; D is possibly TRBD1 (6 bases). Trimming cost V 0 bases and J 4 bases, with 11 bases left between them. The germline V gene encodes CDR1 SGDLS and CDR2 YYNGEE. This CDR3 is 15 amino acids long. CDR3 sequence (DNA): TGTGCCAGCAGCGTAGCTGGGGGCAACGGAAACACCATATATTTT. Amino acids: CASSVAGGNGNTIYF.

The chain recombines TRBV2 with TRBJ2-3, with no clear D. The CDR3 sequence is 12 residues long. V was clipped by 4 bases and J by 1 base, with 3 bases between them. The germline V gene encodes CDR1 SNHLY and CDR2 FYNNEI. The CDR3 reads CASSGRTDTQYF. In DNA form, the CDR3 reads TGTGCCAGCAGTGGCCGCACAGATACGCAGTATTTT.

The chain carries TRBV6-4 and TRBJ2-7; 7 bases are shared with TRBD2. The germline V gene encodes CDR1 MRHNA and CDR2 SNTAGT. V shed 6 bases, J shed 2 bases, and the junction held 10 bases outside the gene matches. CDR3 length: 15 amino acids. The CDR3 region is CASRRTSWSPYEQYF. CDR3 bases: TGTGCCAGCAGAAGGACTAGTTGGTCCCCCTACGAGCAGTACTTC.

V is TRBV18 and J is TRBJ2-3; the D is unclear. This CDR3 has 14 residues. V was cut by 5 bases and J by 0 bases, with 9 bases left in between. Germline CDR1 and CDR2: KGHSH and LQKENI. As DNA, the CDR3 is TGTGCCAGCTCATCAGAGTCTAGCACAGATACGCAGTATTTT. Protein: CASSSESSTDTQYF.

CDR3 amino acids: CASSNRVGQETQYF. CDR3 in DNA: TGTGCCAGCAGTAACAGGGTCGGGCAAGAGACCCAGTACTTC. The J gene is TRBJ2-5, the V gene TRBV3-1 (or the pseudogene TRBV3-2), with a tentative D call TRBD1 (6 bases). Germline values: CDR1 LGHDT, CDR2 YNNKEL (reference sequence). This CDR3 comprises 14 residues. The V gene lost 6 bases and the J gene lost 2 bases, with 13 bases spanning the gap.

V and J are TRBV28 and TRBJ2-1; a weak D match, TRBD2 (6 bases). Trimming shortened V by 7 bases and J by 5 bases, and 33 bases separated the two germline ends. CDR1 and CDR2 from the germline V gene are MDHEN and SYDVKM. CDR3 size: 20 residues. DNA for the CDR3: TGTGCCAGCACCCCCCCAAGTGTTAGACGGGGGACCCGTGAGGACAATGAGCAGTTCTTC. Translated, it gives CASTPPSVRRGTREDNEQFF.

V and J are TRBV11-3 and TRBJ2-1; weak D call: TRBD1 (5 bases). The germline CDR1 and CDR2 sequences are SGHNT and YENEEA. Between the trimmed V and J ends, which lost 1 base and 5 bases, there was a span of 12 bases. The CDR3 loop spans 15 amino acids. Here the CDR3 DNA reads TGTGCCAGCAGCTTAGCTAAGGGGCTCAACAATGAGCAGTTCTTC. Translation: CASSLAKGLNNEQFF.

The rearrangement joins TRBV7-9 to TRBJ2-3; TRBD2 might be the D (6 bases). Germline CDR1 reads SEHNR; CDR2 reads FQNEAQ (reference sequence). The CDR3 length is 18 residues. V was cut by 7 bases and J by 3 bases, with 26 bases left in between. CDR3 DNA: TGTGCCAGCACCATTGAGGCCCGCCGGGACTCTGGAACAGATACGCAGTATTTT. The encoded protein is CASTIEARRDSGTDTQYF.

The V call is TRBV10-3, the J call TRBJ1-3; 7 bases line up with TRBD1. V was clipped by 11 bases and J by 4 bases; unmatched bases: 8. CDR1 and CDR2 (germline): ENHRY, SYGVKD. This CDR3 has 13 amino acids. The CDR3 sequence: CAVSTGIGNTIYF. CDR3 in DNA: TGTGCCGTCTCGACAGGGATCGGAAACACCATATATTTT.

The chain joins TRBV6-5 to TRBJ2-3, with TRBD2 matching 12 bases. Germline-derived CDR1 and CDR2 are MNHEY and SVGAGI. This CDR3 comprises 15 residues. V was clipped by 6 bases and J by 1 base; unmatched bases: 2. CDR3 amino acids: CASRLAGGRTDTQYF. Written as DNA, the CDR3 is TGTGCCAGCAGACTAGCGGGGGGCCGCACAGATACGCAGTATTTT.

This clone was detected only once. The chain employs TRBV7-9 and TRBJ1-2, with TRBD1 identical over 10 bases. J was trimmed by 7 bases and V by 5 bases; bases with no gene match: 4. CDR1 is SEHNR and CDR2 is FQNEAQ in the germline V gene (reference sequence). This CDR3 contains 13 residues. The CDR3 bases are TGTGCCAGCAGCCTCGGACAGGGGGGTGGCTACACCTTC. Translating it yields CASSLGQGGGYTF.

The chain couples TRBV18 to TRBJ1-5, with 10 bases lining up with TRBD1. This CDR3 has 16 amino acids. The germline gives CDR1 KGHSH, CDR2 LQKENI. Losses at the gene ends were 5 bases for V and 7 bases for J; bases not matched to a gene: 11. The CDR3 region is CASSAGTGEVRQPQHF. In nucleotides, the CDR3 is TGTGCCAGCTCAGCAGGGACAGGGGAGGTGAGACAGCCCCAGCATTTT. The whole variable domain, remainder taken from reference TRBV18 and TRBJ1-5, is NAGVMQNPRHLVRRRGQEARLRCSPMKGHSHVYWYRQLPEEGLKFMVYLQKENIIDESGMPKERFSAEFPKEGPSILRIQQVVRGDSAAYFCASSAGTGEVRQPQHFGDGTRLSIL.

The chain links TRBV4-2 to TRBJ2-3; 10 bases match TRBD2. The CDR3 runs 17 residues. J lost 4 bases, V lost 0 bases, and 7 bases had no gene match. Germline values: CDR1 LGHNA, CDR2 YNFKEQ. CDR3 sequence reads: CASSQDAASGGPDTQYF. For the CDR3, the DNA is TGTGCCAGCAGCCAAGATGCGGCTAGCGGGGGCCCAGATACGCAGTATTTT.